This is a list of T cell receptor beta chains from one sample in a study of beta chain features in type 1 diabetes. The method was immunoSEQ multiplex PCR; TCRdb's version includes in-frame clones alone and lacks a portion of them. In the table there are more than 300,000 clones, over 8.5% of which are singletons. The sample consisted of central memory CD4+ T cells from blood. The origin of the receptors is a man younger than 40 with type 1 diabetes. Both conserved end residues are part of each CDR3. A D gene is named only where the DNA matches it firmly. Some rows have no size entry. The others give once, few or many, or a class for an expanded clone.

few	TRBJ2-7	14	NA	TRBV6-1	TGTGCCAGCAGTGAAGCCGGGATTACCTACGAGCAGTACTTC	CASSEAGITYEQYF
NA	TRBJ1-1	13	NA	TRBV11-2	TGTGCCAGCAGCTATTTAGGGAACACTGAAGCTTTCTTT	CASSYLGNTEAFF
few	TRBJ1-2	13	NA	TRBV27	TGTGCCAGCAGTCGGAATCCTAACTATGGCTACACCTTC	CASSRNPNYGYTF
NA	TRBJ1-2	14	NA	TRBV19	TGTGCCAGTAGTACGGCCGGGGTCTTCTATGGCTACACCTTC	CASSTAGVFYGYTF
few	TRBJ2-7	16	TRBD1	TRBV27	TGTGCCAGCAGTAGGGCCGGCCCAGGGGGATACTACGAGCAGTACTTC	CASSRAGPGGYYEQYF
few	TRBJ1-5	15	NA	TRBV6-1	TGTGCCATCAGTGCCGGGACCGGGAGGAGTCAGCCCCAGCATTTT	CAISAGTGRSQPQHF
NA	TRBJ1-5	14	NA	TRBV28	TGTGCCAGCAGTGGGGGGGGTGGTCGGCAGCCCCAGCATTTT	CASSGGGGRQPQHF
few	TRBJ1-2	17	TRBD1	TRBV4-2	TGTGCCAGCAGCCCCACCTACAGGGGGCGCGGTAACTATGGCTACACCTTC	CASSPTYRGRGNYGYTF
NA	TRBJ2-3	13	TRBD2	TRBV27	TGTGCCACCCGACTAGCCAACACAGATACGCAGTATTTT	CATRLANTDTQYF
many	TRBJ1-1	16	NA	TRBV18	TGTGCCAGCTCACCACCCGGGCTGGGGTCGGACACTGAAGCTTTCTTT	CASSPPGLGSDTEAFF
few	TRBJ2-5	15	TRBD1	TRBV12-5	TGTGCTAGTGGTTTGGGGTACAGGGGGCAAGAGACCCAGTACTTC	CASGLGYRGQETQYF
few	TRBJ1-5	15	TRBD1	TRBV30	TGTGCCTGGAGTGTATGGGACAGGTATAATCAGCCCCAGCATTTT	CAWSVWDRYNQPQHF
few	TRBJ2-7	11	NA	TRBV28	TGTGCCAGCAGTCTTAGATACGAGCAGTACTTC	CASSLRYEQYF
NA	TRBJ1-3	15	NA	TRBV5-4	TGTGCCAGCAGCTTGCCCGGGACGGCTGGAAACACCATATATTTT	CASSLPGTAGNTIYF
few	TRBJ2-1	13	NA	TRBV7-3	TGTGCCAGCAGCTTAAATATCCTTGATGAGCAGTTCTTC	CASSLNILDEQFF
many	TRBJ2-3	12	NA	TRBV7-9	TGTGCCAGCTTGGGAGGCGGGGATACGCAGTATTTT	CASLGGGDTQYF
few	TRBJ1-3	16	NA	TRBV7-2	TGTGCCAGCAGCTTAGCACTCACCGGGGATCGGAACACCATATATTTT	CASSLALTGDRNTIYF
NA	TRBJ2-3	15	NA	TRBV7-2	TGTGCCAGCAGCTTTCCCATCGGCCGTTCTGACGTTCAGTATTTT	CASSFPIGRSDVQYF
few	TRBJ2-1	16	NA	TRBV7-3	TGTGCCAGCAGCTTGATGGGGTACGGCTCCTACAATGAGCAGTTCTTC	CASSLMGYGSYNEQFF
few	TRBJ2-1	11	NA	TRBV27	TGTGCCAGCAGTTCCAGGGGGGCGCAGTTCTTC	CASSSRGAQFF
few	TRBJ2-7	13	NA	TRBV4-2	TGTGCCAGCAGCCAAGATCGGGAATACGAGCAGTACTTC	CASSQDREYEQYF
NA	TRBJ1-4	14	TRBD1	TRBV28	TGTGCCAGCAGACACAGGGGATCTAATGAAAAACTGTTTTTT	CASRHRGSNEKLFF
NA	TRBJ1-1	16	NA	TRBV28	TGTGCCAGCAGTTTGGCTTTCGGTTTGGTGAACACTGAAGCTTTCTTT	CASSLAFGLVNTEAFF
NA	TRBJ1-1	15	TRBD1	TRBV6-5	TGTGCCAGCAGTGCCGACAGGGCGGGTTTCGCTGAAGCTTTCTTT	CASSADRAGFAEAFF
many	TRBJ2-3	16	TRBD2	TRBV19	TGTGCCAGTAGTATACAAGCGGGAGAAGTGACAGATACGCAGTATTTT	CASSIQAGEVTDTQYF
NA	TRBJ1-1	14	NA	TRBV11-2	TGTGCCAGCAGCTTATTAGGACAGTCCACTGAAGCTTTCTTT	CASSLLGQSTEAFF
NA	TRBJ2-3	17	TRBD2	TRBV5-6	TGTGCCAGCAGCTTGTCGGGAGGGCCGGGCAGGGCAGATACGCAGTATTTT	CASSLSGGPGRADTQYF
NA	TRBJ2-6	21	TRBD2	TRBV4-3	TGCGCCAGCAGCCAAGAGCAACCTACGGGACTAGCGGGAGCCGGGGCCAACGTCCTGACTTTC	CASSQEQPTGLAGAGANVLTF
NA	TRBJ2-1	15	NA	TRBV10-2	TGCGCCAGCAGTGAAGTGAGGTCGGGCACGGATGAGCAGTTCTTC	CASSEVRSGTDEQFF
NA	TRBJ1-4	20	NA	TRBV21-1	TGTGCCAGCAGCAAAGGATTACCGGGACGCAAACCCTCCGCTGGGGAAAAACTGTTTTTT	CASSKGLPGRKPSAGEKLFF
few	TRBJ1-5	16	NA	TRBV18	TGTGCCAGCTCACTCCAGGCACCTCGGGTGGCGGGGCCCCAGCATTTT	CASSLQAPRVAGPQHF
once	TRBJ2-5	13	NA	TRBV21-1	TGTGCCAGCAGCGAAGAGTACCAAGAGACCCAGTACTTC	CASSEEYQETQYF
NA	TRBJ2-2	15	NA	TRBV11-2	TGTGCCAGCAGATCTACAGGGTTTTTTGGCGGGGAGCTGTTTTTT	CASRSTGFFGGELFF
few	TRBJ2-5	13	NA	TRBV7-9	TGTGCCAGCAGCTTACAGTCTCTGGAGACCCAGTACTTC	CASSLQSLETQYF
few	TRBJ1-4	15	TRBD1	TRBV28	TGTGCCAGCAGTTGGGACAGGGTGACTAATGAAAAACTGTTTTTT	CASSWDRVTNEKLFF
NA	TRBJ2-4	17	TRBD2	TRBV27	TGTGCCAGCAGTTCTATGACTAGCGGGAGGTCCGGAAACATTCAGTACTTC	CASSSMTSGRSGNIQYF
NA	TRBJ2-1	16	NA	TRBV11-2	TGTGCCAGCAGCCAACACCTCGGGAACTTTTACAATGAGCAGTTCTTC	CASSQHLGNFYNEQFF
NA	TRBJ2-7	14	TRBD2	TRBV7-9	TGTGCCAGCAGGCTCGGGGGGTCGAGCGTCGAGCAGTACTTC	CASRLGGSSVEQYF
few	TRBJ1-5	15	NA	TRBV15	TGTGCCACCAGCAGAGATGGCAGGGCTATCCAGCCCCAGCATTTT	CATSRDGRAIQPQHF
few	TRBJ2-7	16	TRBD2	TRBV19	TGTGCCAGTAGTATAGGAGGACTAGCGGAATCCTACGAGCAGTACTTC	CASSIGGLAESYEQYF
few	TRBJ1-1	14	NA	TRBV7-9	TGTGCCAGCAGCTTAGGGACACAGAACACTGAAGCTTTCTTT	CASSLGTQNTEAFF
few	TRBJ2-3	12	NA	TRBV2	TGTGCCAGCAGCGGCTTCACAGATACGCAGTATTTT	CASSGFTDTQYF
many	TRBJ1-3	16	NA	TRBV10-3	TGTGCCATCAGTGTAGGGCAGGCCCGCTCTGGAAACACCATATATTTT	CAISVGQARSGNTIYF
NA	TRBJ1-6	12	NA	TRBV27	TGTGCCAGCAGTTTACAGGGGTCACCCCTCCACTTT	CASSLQGSPLHF
few	TRBJ1-2	15	NA	TRBV4-3	TGCGCCAGCAGCCAAGATCTGGGCAGCTATTATGGCTACACCTTC	CASSQDLGSYYGYTF
NA	TRBJ2-3	14	NA	TRBV25-1	TGTGCCAGCAGTGAATCTGCAGGCACAGATACGCAGTATTTT	CASSESAGTDTQYF
many	TRBJ2-5	15	TRBD2	TRBV2	TGTGCCAGCAACCGGGCCTCCCCGCGGGGGGAGACCCAGTACTTC	CASNRASPRGETQYF
many	TRBJ2-1	13	NA	TRBV28	TGTGCCAGCATTTCGACCTTCGACAATGAGCAGTTCTTC	CASISTFDNEQFF
few	TRBJ1-3	15	NA	TRBV9	TGTGCCAGCAGCGTAGGACGGCTCGTAGGAAACACCATATATTTT	CASSVGRLVGNTIYF
few	TRBJ2-7	16	TRBD2	TRBV4-2	TGTGCCAGCAGCTCCTATTTGTCTAGCGGGGGATACGAGCAGTACTTC	CASSSYLSSGGYEQYF
NA	TRBJ2-7	14	NA	TRBV27	TGTGCCAGCAGTTTCGGTCCTATAGACTACGAGCAGTACTTC	CASSFGPIDYEQYF
few	TRBJ2-5	14	NA	TRBV6-1	TGTGCCAGCAGTTTGCGGCGGGTCCAAGAGACCCAGTACTTC	CASSLRRVQETQYF
NA	TRBJ2-7	11	NA	TRBV6-5	TGTGCCAGCAGGCTTTCTGGGGTGGAGTACTTC	CASRLSGVEYF
many	TRBJ2-7	15	TRBD1	TRBV28	TGTGCCAGCAGTTTCCTCTTTGGACAGGGCTACGAGCAGTACTTC	CASSFLFGQGYEQYF
NA	TRBJ1-2	16	TRBD1	TRBV2	TGTGCCAGCAGTGTTCGGGGGACAGCATTTAACTATGGCTACACCTTC	CASSVRGTAFNYGYTF
many	TRBJ2-2	15	NA	TRBV7-9	TGTGCCAGCAGCTCTTCAGGGGTCGGTTTCGGGGAGCTGTTTTTT	CASSSSGVGFGELFF
many	TRBJ2-1	21	TRBD2	TRBV10-3	TGTGCCATCAGTAGAAAAGGGACTAGCGGAAATACCGATAGCTCCTACAATGAGCAGTTCTTC	CAISRKGTSGNTDSSYNEQFF